In its sample, the clone carrying this T cell receptor beta chain was seen a few times. The antigen is undetermined. The data are from a study of early T cells in non-severe SARS-CoV-2 infection. For the study at large: From unsorted whole blood, bulk RNA was sequenced, and the chains remained unpaired.

This CDR3 comprises 14 residues. V gave up 0 bases and J gave up 4 bases, with 8 bases separating them. The germline V gene has CDR1 MRHNA and CDR2 SNTAGT. Study results and limitations: Private and CD4 specificities were missed by VDJdb matching, which favored anti-spike CD8 responses.

Attachment of unique molecular identifiers was made to individual cDNA molecules. Each CDR3 protein is one row after TCRdb ran MiXCR on the 5' RACE reads. The table lists about 61,000 distinct CDR3 sequences, more than 10% of them singletons, with approximately 1.7% in the top ten. The sequenced sample consisted of whole blood. This clonotype originated in an adult who was a healthcare worker with PCR-confirmed SARS-CoV-2 infection or an uninfected control (not recorded which). The chain employs TRBV6-4 and TRBJ2-3; D remains unclear. The CDR3 region has the DNA TGTGCCAGCAGTGACTCGAGCAGCCCAGATACGCAGTATTTT. This gives the protein CASSDSSSPDTQYF.